The rows below give T cell receptor beta chains drawn from one sample of a study of blood T cell repertoires in COVID-19. Sequencing was performed with immunoSEQ multiplex PCR; in TCRdb, only in-frame clones are kept and a portion is missing. The table has around 700,000 clones, approximately 90% seen once. The sequenced sample consisted of peripheral blood. These receptors all come from a woman younger than 30 with acute or convalescent COVID-19. CDR3s include the opening cysteine and the closing phenylalanine or tryptophan. Each record gives: D gene, J gene, V gene, clone size, CDR3 DNA, CDR3 protein. A D gene is named only where the DNA matches it firmly. Only part of the rows carry a size: once, few, many, or a class if the clone is expanded.

NA TRBJ1-6 TRBV10-3 NA TGTGCCATCAGTAGGGACATTCACCAGTCACCCCTCCACTTT CAISRDIHQSPLHF
NA TRBJ2-7 TRBV3-1/TRBV3-2 few TGTGCCAGCAGCCAAGACGCGGCCCTAATATCCCACGAGCAGTACTTC CASSQDAALISHEQYF
TRBD1 TRBJ1-2 TRBV9 NA TGTGCCAGCAGCCCGCAGGGACAGGGCAATGCTGGTGGCTACACCTTC CASSPQGQGNAGGYTF
NA TRBJ1-1 TRBV6-5 NA TGTGCCAGCAGTTACTCGTCAGGGAGGGCTTTCTTT CASSYSSGRAFF
NA TRBJ1-2 TRBV11-2 NA TGTGCCAGCAGCTTAGATCTAGGTGGCTACACCTTC CASSLDLGGYTF
NA TRBJ1-1 TRBV5-6 NA TGTGCCAGCAGCTTAGGAATCGGGGAAGGAACTGAAGCTTTCTTT CASSLGIGEGTEAFF
TRBD2 TRBJ2-2 TRBV9 NA TGTGCCAGCAGCGTAGTAGCGGGGGATTCCACCGGGGAGCTGTTTTTT CASSVVAGDSTGELFF
NA TRBJ1-2 TRBV6-5 NA TGTGCCAGCTGTCCCTCCCTTTTACTTGACTATGGCTACACCTTC CASCPSLLLDYGYTF
TRBD1 TRBJ1-4 TRBV29-1 NA TGCAGCGTCGCGGACAGGGCTCTGGAAAAACTGTTTTTT CSVADRALEKLFF
TRBD1 TRBJ1-5 TRBV9 NA TGTGCCAGCAGCGTAGGGGGACAGGGAGGTCAGCCCCAGCATTTT CASSVGGQGGQPQHF
NA TRBJ1-1 TRBV30 NA TGTGCCTGGAGTGGGGAGGGCCACACTGAAGCTTTCTTT CAWSGEGHTEAFF
NA TRBJ1-1 TRBV5-4 NA TGTGCCAGCAGCTCCGGGTTAAGGGAAGCTTTCTTT CASSSGLREAFF
TRBD1 TRBJ2-7 TRBV6-5 once TGTGCCAGCACACCGGGACAGGGGCTCGAGCAGTACTTC CASTPGQGLEQYF
NA TRBJ1-1 TRBV5-1 NA TGCGCCAGCAGCCCCGGGACTGAGAACACTGAAGCTTTCTTT CASSPGTENTEAFF
TRBD1 TRBJ2-1 TRBV19 NA TGTGCCAGTAGCGCCAGGGGGCGGGCGGTTGAGCAGTTCTTC CASSARGRAVEQFF
NA TRBJ1-2 TRBV4-1 NA TGCGCCAGCAGCCAAGAGGGGATCAGGGCCTATGGCTACACCTTC CASSQEGIRAYGYTF
TRBD2 TRBJ2-1 TRBV9 NA TGTGCCAGCAGCTCGCTCCTTGGTTCGCGGGGGGGAAATGAGCAGTTCTTC CASSSLLGSRGGNEQFF
NA TRBJ1-5 TRBV18 NA TGTGCCAGCTCACCACCGGCACAGGGTCATCAGCCCCAGCATTTT CASSPPAQGHQPQHF
TRBD2 TRBJ2-2 TRBV7-2 NA TGTGCCAGCAGCAAAGGGAGGGCGGCGAACACCGGGGAGCTGTTTTTT CASSKGRAANTGELFF
NA TRBJ1-2 TRBV7-2 NA TGTGCCAGCAGCCCTACAGGGTTCGGCTACACCTTC CASSPTGFGYTF
TRBD2 TRBJ2-7 TRBV5-1 few TGCGCCAGCAGCCTTAGACTAGCGGGGTTCTACGAGCAGTACTTC CASSLRLAGFYEQYF
NA TRBJ1-1 TRBV11-3 NA TGTGCCAGCAGCTATGGAGGTGGTAACACTGAAGCTTTCTTT CASSYGGGNTEAFF
TRBD1 TRBJ1-5 TRBV6-6 NA TGTGCCATCTCAATCACAGGGGGGAAATGGCCCCAGCATTTT CAISITGGKWPQHF
NA TRBJ1-4 TRBV21-1 NA TGTGCCAGCAGCAGTCCCGGGACTTCCTCAGGAGAAAAACTGTTTTTT CASSSPGTSSGEKLFF
TRBD2 TRBJ2-1 TRBV7-6 NA TGTGCCAGCAGCTTAGGATGGCGGGGGGGCGGTGAGCAGTTCTTC CASSLGWRGGGEQFF
NA TRBJ1-1 TRBV3-1/TRBV3-2 NA TGTGCCAGCAGGACCGGGTGGAACACTGAAGCTTTCTTT CASRTGWNTEAFF
NA TRBJ1-6 TRBV18 NA TGTGCCAGCTCCTCAGCGGCCCCAAGCTCCTATAATTCACCCCTCCACTTT CASSSAAPSSYNSPLHF
NA TRBJ1-4 TRBV23-1 NA TGCGCCAGCAGCTCGGGGGAAAGAGGCGAAAAACTGTTTTTT CASSSGERGEKLFF
NA TRBJ1-6 TRBV6-5 few TGTGCCAGCAAAGACAGGAGTAATTCACCCCTCCACTTT CASKDRSNSPLHF
TRBD1 TRBJ2-2 TRBV4-1 once TGCGCCAGCAGCCAACCCGGACAGGGGGCCGGGGAGCTGTTTTTT CASSQPGQGAGELFF
TRBD1 TRBJ1-4 TRBV4-3 NA TGCGCCAGCAGCGGGGGGACAGGGGGCGATGAAAAACTGTTTTTT CASSGGTGGDEKLFF
NA TRBJ2-1 TRBV9 NA TGTGCCAGCAGCCCCACGGAGGGGGGGTACAATGAGCAGTTCTTC CASSPTEGGYNEQFF
TRBD1 TRBJ1-4 TRBV5-5 NA TGTGCCAGCAGCCCGGCAGGGACAGGGTCCGAAAAACTGTTTTTT CASSPAGTGSEKLFF
TRBD1 TRBJ1-2 TRBV19 once TGTGCCAGTAGGGAACCCGACAGGGGGCGAAATGGCTACACCTTC CASREPDRGRNGYTF
TRBD2 TRBJ2-5 TRBV27 NA TGTGCCAGCAGTTTAGTCGGGGGGGATCAAGAGACCCAGTACTTC CASSLVGGDQETQYF
TRBD2 TRBJ2-7 TRBV7-2 NA TGTGCCAGCACCTTAGGGACTAGCACCTCGGGGGAGCAGTACTTC CASTLGTSTSGEQYF
TRBD1 TRBJ1-5 TRBV27 NA TGTGCCAGCGGGGGACAGCAACGGAATCAGCCCCAGCATTTT CASGGQQRNQPQHF
NA TRBJ2-2 TRBV3-1/TRBV3-2 many TGTGCCAGCAGCCAAGGGCAGGATTACACCGGGGAGCTGTTTTTT CASSQGQDYTGELFF
TRBD2 TRBJ2-1 TRBV11-2 NA TGTGCCAGCAGCTTAGAATCGGGCGGGGGGCCTAACAATGAGCAGTTCTTC CASSLESGGGPNNEQFF
TRBD2 TRBJ2-3 TRBV20-1 NA TGCAGTGCTAGTGCGAGACTAGCGGGGGTCACAGATACGCAGTATTTT CSASARLAGVTDTQYF
NA TRBJ2-1 TRBV6-1 NA TGTGCCAGCAGTGAAAGGGGGTGGGATGAGCAGTTCTTC CASSERGWDEQFF
TRBD1 TRBJ1-2 TRBV25-1 NA TGTGCCAGCAGTGTATACAGGGGGGATGGCTACACCTTC CASSVYRGDGYTF
NA TRBJ1-1 TRBV19 NA TGTGCCAGTAGTACAGTCGATGCAGGGGACACTGAAGCTTTCTTT CASSTVDAGDTEAFF
NA TRBJ2-2 TRBV29-1 NA TGCAGCGTTGTGGTCAGGAGGGGCACCGGGGAGCTGTTTTTT CSVVVRRGTGELFF
NA TRBJ1-3 TRBV5-1 NA TGCGCCAGCAGCGGAGGATTATCTGGAAACACCATATATTTT CASSGGLSGNTIYF
NA TRBJ1-1 TRBV30 NA TGTGCCTGGAGTCTGGACGGGATCACTGAAGCTTTCTTT CAWSLDGITEAFF
NA TRBJ1-5 TRBV2 few TGTGCCAGCAAGTTGCGGACTAATCAGCCCCAGCATTTT CASKLRTNQPQHF
TRBD1 TRBJ1-5 TRBV9 NA TGTGCCAGCAGCATGACAGGGGAGGGCCAGCCCCAGCATTTT CASSMTGEGQPQHF